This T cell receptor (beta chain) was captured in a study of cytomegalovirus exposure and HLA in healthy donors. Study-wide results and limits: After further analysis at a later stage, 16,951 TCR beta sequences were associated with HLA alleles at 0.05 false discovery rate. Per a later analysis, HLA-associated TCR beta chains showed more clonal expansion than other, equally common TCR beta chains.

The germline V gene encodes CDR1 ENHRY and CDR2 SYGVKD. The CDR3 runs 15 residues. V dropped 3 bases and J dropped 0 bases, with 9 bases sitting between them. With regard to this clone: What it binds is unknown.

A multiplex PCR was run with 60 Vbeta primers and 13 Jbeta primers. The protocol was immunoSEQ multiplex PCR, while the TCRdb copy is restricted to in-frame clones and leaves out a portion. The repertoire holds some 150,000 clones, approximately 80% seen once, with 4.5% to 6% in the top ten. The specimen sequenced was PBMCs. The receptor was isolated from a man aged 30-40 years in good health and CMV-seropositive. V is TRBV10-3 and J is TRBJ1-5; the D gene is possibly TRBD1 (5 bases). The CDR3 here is CAISDNGGSNQPQHF. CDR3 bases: TGTGCCATCAGTGATAACGGGGGTAGCAATCAGCCCCAGCATTTT.